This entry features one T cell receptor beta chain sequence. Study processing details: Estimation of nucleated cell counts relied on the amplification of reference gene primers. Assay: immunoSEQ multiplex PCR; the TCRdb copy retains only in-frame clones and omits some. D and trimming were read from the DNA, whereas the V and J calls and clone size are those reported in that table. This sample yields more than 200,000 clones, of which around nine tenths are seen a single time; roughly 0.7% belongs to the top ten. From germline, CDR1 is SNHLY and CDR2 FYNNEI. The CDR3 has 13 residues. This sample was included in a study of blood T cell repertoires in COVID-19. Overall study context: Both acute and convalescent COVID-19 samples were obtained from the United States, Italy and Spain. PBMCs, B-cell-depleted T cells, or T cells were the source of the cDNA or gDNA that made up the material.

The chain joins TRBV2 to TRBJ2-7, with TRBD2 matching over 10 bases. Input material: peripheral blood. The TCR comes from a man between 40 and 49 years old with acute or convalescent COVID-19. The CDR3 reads CATGTSDHYEQYF. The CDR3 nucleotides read TGTGCTACTGGGACTAGCGATCACTACGAGCAGTACTTC.